This TCR beta chain originates from a study of response to subunit inactivated influenza vaccine. Findings and limits, study-wide: Few additional T cells are recruited per seasonal influenza vaccination, authors suggested.

The CDR3 covers 16 residues. The ends lost 5 bases at V and 6 bases at J; junction bases unmatched: 12. Germline lookup yields CDR1 LNHDA and CDR2 SQIVND (reference sequence). With regard to this clonotype: Its target is not known.

TCRdb used MiXCR to reprocess the RT-PCR reads, holding one entry per CDR3 protein. The data hold some 640,000 distinct CDR3 sequences, with approximately 15% observed a single time. The material sequenced was PBMCs from blood, taken 14 to 15 days before vaccination. The chain has TRBV19 and TRBJ2-1; 8 bases map to TRBD1. This sequence was found in a man aged 45 to 65 who received an inactivated influenza vaccine. CDR3: CASSRSGQGWFNEQFF. CDR3 nucleotides: TGTGCCAGTAGTCGCTCTGGACAGGGTTGGTTCAATGAGCAGTTCTTC. The variable domain in full, completed from reference TRBV19 and TRBJ2-1, reads DGGITQSPKYLFRKEGQNVTLSCEQNLNHDAMYWYRQDPGQGLRLIYYSQIVNDFQKGDIAEGYSVSREKKESFPLTVTSAQKNPTAFYLCASSRSGQGWFNEQFFGPGTRLTVL.